This T cell receptor (beta chain) was retrieved from a study of cytomegalovirus exposure and HLA in healthy donors. The V end lost 5 bases, the J end lost 0 bases, and 15 bases lay between the germline ends. This CDR3 has 16 amino acids. The germline CDR1 and CDR2 sequences are SGHAT and FQNNGV. PCR employed 60 Vbeta and 13 Jbeta primers. As handled by the study authors: Per a later analysis, the number of unique TCR beta chains was 75 million to 90 million, of which about 10 million were shared. Repertoires were generated with immunoSEQ multiplex PCR, while TCRdb's copy carries only in-frame clones and drops some. The DNA was the basis for D and trimming; V, J and clone size are from that table. This sample has 110,000 or so clones; about an eighth occur once, and the top ten carry 15% to 20%.

This chain joins TRBV11-2 and TRBJ2-3; tentative D call: TRBD2 (6 bases). Specimen: PBMCs. The receptor was isolated from a man aged 35 to 55 in good health and CMV-seropositive. CDR3 loop: CASSPRGAGSTDTQYF. CDR3 DNA sequence: TGTGCCAGCAGCCCTCGAGGGGCGGGAAGCACAGATACGCAGTATTTT.